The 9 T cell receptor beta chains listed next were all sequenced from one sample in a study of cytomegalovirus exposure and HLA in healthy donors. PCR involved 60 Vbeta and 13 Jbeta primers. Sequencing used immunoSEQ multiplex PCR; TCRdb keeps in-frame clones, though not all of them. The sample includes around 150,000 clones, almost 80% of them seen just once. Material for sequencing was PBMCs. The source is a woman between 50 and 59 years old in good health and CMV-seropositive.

Written as DNA, the CDR3 is TGTGCCAGCAGCGTAGTTGCACAGAATCCTGGCTACACCTTC. Translating gives CASSVVAQNPGYTF. The rearrangement joins TRBV9 to TRBJ1-2; D call uncertain. In germline, CDR1 is SGDLS, CDR2 YYNGEE. The CDR3 is 14 residues long. V was clipped by 0 bases and J by 7 bases, with 13 bases between them.

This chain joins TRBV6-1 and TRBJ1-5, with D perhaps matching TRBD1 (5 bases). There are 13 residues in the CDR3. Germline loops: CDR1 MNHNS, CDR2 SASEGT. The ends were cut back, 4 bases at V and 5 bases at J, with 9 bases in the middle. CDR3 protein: CASSAGGDQPQHF. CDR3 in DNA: TGTGCCAGCAGTGCCGGGGGTGATCAGCCCCAGCATTTT.

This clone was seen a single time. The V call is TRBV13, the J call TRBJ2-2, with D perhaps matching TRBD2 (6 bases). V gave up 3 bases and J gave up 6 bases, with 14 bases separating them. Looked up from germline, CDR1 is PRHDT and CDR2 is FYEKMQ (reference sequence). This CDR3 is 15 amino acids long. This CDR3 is CASSLGLIDAGELFF. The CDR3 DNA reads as TGTGCCAGCAGCTTGGGACTCATAGATGCCGGGGAGCTGTTTTTT.

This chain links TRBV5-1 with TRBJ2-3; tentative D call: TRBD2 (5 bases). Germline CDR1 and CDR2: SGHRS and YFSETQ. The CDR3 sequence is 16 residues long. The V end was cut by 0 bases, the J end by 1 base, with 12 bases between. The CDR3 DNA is TGCGCCAGCAGCTTGGTGGCCCTCGGGGGCACAGATACGCAGTATTTT. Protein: CASSLVALGGTDTQYF. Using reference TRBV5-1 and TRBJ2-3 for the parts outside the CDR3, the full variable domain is KAGVTQTPRYLIKTRGQQVTLSCSPISGHRSVSWYQQTPGQGLQFLFEYFSETQRNKGNFPGRFSGRQFSNSRSEMNVSTLELGDSALYLCASSLVALGGTDTQYFGPGTRLTVL.

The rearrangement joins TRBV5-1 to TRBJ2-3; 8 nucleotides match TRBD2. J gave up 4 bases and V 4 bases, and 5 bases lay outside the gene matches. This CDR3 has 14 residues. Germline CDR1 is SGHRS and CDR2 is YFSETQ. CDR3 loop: CASSPGGAPDTQYF. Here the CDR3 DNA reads TGCGCCAGCAGCCCCGGGGGGGCCCCAGATACGCAGTATTTT.

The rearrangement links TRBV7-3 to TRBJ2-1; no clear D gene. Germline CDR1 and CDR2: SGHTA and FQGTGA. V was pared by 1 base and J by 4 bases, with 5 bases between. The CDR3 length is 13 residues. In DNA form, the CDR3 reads TGTGCCAGCAGCTTAAGCGGATACAATGAGCAGTTCTTC. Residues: CASSLSGYNEQFF.

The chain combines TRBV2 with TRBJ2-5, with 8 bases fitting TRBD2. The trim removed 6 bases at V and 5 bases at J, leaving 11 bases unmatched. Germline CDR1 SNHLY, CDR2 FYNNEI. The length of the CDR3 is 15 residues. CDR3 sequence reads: CASSPGGGVQETQYF. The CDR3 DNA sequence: TGTGCCAGCAGCCCGGGAGGGGGGGTTCAGGAGACCCAGTACTTC.

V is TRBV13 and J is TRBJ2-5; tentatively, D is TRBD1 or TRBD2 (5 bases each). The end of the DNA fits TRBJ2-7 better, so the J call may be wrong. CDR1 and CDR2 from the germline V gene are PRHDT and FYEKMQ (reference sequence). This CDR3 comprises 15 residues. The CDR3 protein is CASSSGSGQVYEQYF. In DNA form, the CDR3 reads TGTGCCAGCAGCTCAGGGAGCGGCCAAGTCTACGAGCAGTACTTC.

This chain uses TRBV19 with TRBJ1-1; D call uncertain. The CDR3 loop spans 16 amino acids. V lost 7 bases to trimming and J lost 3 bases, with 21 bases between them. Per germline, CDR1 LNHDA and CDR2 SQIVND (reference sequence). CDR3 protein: CASMLEEFRSDTEAFF. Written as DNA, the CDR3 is TGTGCCAGTATGTTAGAAGAATTCCGAAGTGACACTGAAGCTTTCTTT. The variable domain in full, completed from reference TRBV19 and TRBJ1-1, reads DGGITQSPKYLFRKEGQNVTLSCEQNLNHDAMYWYRQDPGQGLRLIYYSQIVNDFQKGDIAEGYSVSREKKESFPLTVTSAQKNPTAFYLCASMLEEFRSDTEAFFGQGTRLTVV.